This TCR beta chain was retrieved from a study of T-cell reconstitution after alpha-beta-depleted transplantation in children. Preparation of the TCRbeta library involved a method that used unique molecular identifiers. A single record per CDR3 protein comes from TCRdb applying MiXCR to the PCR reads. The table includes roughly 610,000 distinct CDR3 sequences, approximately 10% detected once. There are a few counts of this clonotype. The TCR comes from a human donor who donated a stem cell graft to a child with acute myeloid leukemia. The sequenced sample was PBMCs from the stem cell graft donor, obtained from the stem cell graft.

CDR3 in amino acids: CASSLLAETHNEQFF. CDR3 coding DNA: TGCGCCAGCAGCCTCTTAGCGGAGACCCACAATGAGCAGTTCTTC. The chain couples TRBV4-3 to TRBJ2-1; D possibly corresponds to TRBD2 (6 bases). V lost 4 bases and J lost 5, with 15 bases in between. The CDR3 has 15 residues. CDR1 is LGHNA, CDR2 YSLEER, per germline.